This is a list of T cell receptor beta chains from one sample in a study of cytomegalovirus exposure and HLA in healthy donors. Profiling relied on immunoSEQ multiplex PCR, and the TCRdb table lists in-frame clones only, not all of them. Its listing shows about 170,000 clones. Sequencing used PBMCs. These receptors were taken from a young woman in good health and CMV-seropositive. CDR3s include the opening cysteine and the closing phenylalanine or tryptophan. Each record gives: D gene, J gene, V gene, CDR3 protein, CDR3 DNA. A D gene is named only where the DNA matches it firmly.

>TRBD1|TRBJ2-7|TRBV10-1
CATPLMDRDLRQQYF
TGCGCCACCCCCCTCATGGACAGGGATTTGAGGCAGCAGTACTTC
>TRBD1|TRBJ1-2|TRBV7-9
CASSSGTGGASYGYTF
TGTGCCAGCAGCTCCGGGACAGGGGGTGCGAGCTATGGCTACACCTTC
>.|TRBJ2-6|TRBV19
CASSIDAGLRANVLTF
TGTGCCAGTAGTATAGATGCGGGGCTAAGGGCCAACGTCCTGACTTTC
>TRBD2|TRBJ2-5|TRBV5-4
CASSSEGTSGDETQYF
TGTGCCAGCAGCTCAGAGGGGACTAGCGGGGACGAGACCCAGTACTTC
>.|TRBJ1-3|TRBV30
CATAYSGNTIYF
TGTGCGACAGCCTACTCTGGAAACACCATATATTTT
>TRBD2|TRBJ2-7|TRBV30
CAWRALGGKSSYEQYF
TGTGCCTGGAGAGCCCTGGGGGGGAAAAGCTCCTACGAGCAGTACTTC
>.|TRBJ2-1|TRBV4-1
CASRQQGTGEQFF
TGCGCCAGCAGACAACAGGGAACCGGTGAGCAGTTCTTC
>TRBD2|TRBJ2-5|TRBV2
CASSEVGSRRGLGYQETQYF
TGTGCCAGCAGTGAAGTTGGGTCTCGTCGGGGACTAGGTTACCAAGAGACCCAGTACTTC
>TRBD1|TRBJ2-1|TRBV10-2
CASSEQGEGFGEQFF
TGCGCCAGCAGTGAGCAGGGGGAAGGATTTGGTGAGCAGTTCTTC
>.|TRBJ2-7|TRBV19
CASSTYPGVTYEQYF
TGTGCCAGTAGTACCTACCCAGGGGTAACCTACGAGCAGTACTTC